Presented here are 26 T cell receptor beta chains from one specimen sequenced in a study of T cell responses to AZD1222 COVID-19 vaccine. Produced via immunoSEQ multiplex PCR; TCRdb's table is partial and in-frame only. This table has approximately 160,000 clones, approximately 90% appearing once. Here the sequenced sample was peripheral blood, taken on day 0 of MenACWY control vaccination. All receptors come from an adult in good health.

The gene calls are TRBV27 and TRBJ2-2; a weak D match, TRBD2 (5 bases). The V gene lost 5 bases and the J gene lost 0 bases, with 13 bases spanning the gap. CDR3 length: 16 residues. Per germline, CDR1 MNHEY and CDR2 SMNVEV (reference sequence). The CDR3 region is CASSPASGTNTGELFF. CDR3 sequence (DNA): TGTGCCAGCAGTCCCGCCTCCGGGACGAACACCGGGGAGCTGTTTTTT.

The chain has TRBV6-6 and TRBJ1-5; D is perhaps TRBD1 (5 bases). The V end was cut by 0 bases, the J end by 6 bases, with 15 bases between. The V gene's germline CDR1 is MNHNY and CDR2 SVGAGI (reference sequence). The CDR3 consists of 16 residues. CDR3 in DNA: TGTGCCAGCAGTTACTCGAGTGCGGGGGAGGGTCAGCCCCAGCATTTT. It is translated as CASSYSSAGEGQPQHF.

V gene TRBV7-3 combines with J gene TRBJ2-1; weak D call: TRBD1 (6 bases). This CDR3 is built from 15 residues. Germline V gene sequence: CDR1 SGHTA, CDR2 FQGTGA. The germline V and J ends were trimmed by 4 bases and 0 bases, with 10 bases remaining between them. CDR3 residues: CASSSTGSSYNEQFF. CDR3 nucleotide sequence: TGTGCCAGCAGCTCCACAGGGAGCTCCTACAATGAGCAGTTCTTC.

This chain connects TRBV7-3 to TRBJ1-3; 7 bases line up with TRBD1. Trimming at V came to 6 bases and at J to 0 bases, leaving 2 bases not matched to a gene. CDR1 and CDR2 from the germline V gene are SGHTA and FQGTGA. The CDR3 contains 14 residues. The CDR3 DNA sequence: TGTGCCAGCAGTCCAGGGGGCTCTGGAAACACCATATATTTT. This codes for CASSPGGSGNTIYF.

The chain is built from TRBV6-4 and TRBJ2-1; 13 bases match TRBD2. In germline, CDR1 is MRHNA, CDR2 SNTAGT. The CDR3 extends over 15 amino acids. Unmatched junction bases numbered 3, after V lost 6 bases and J lost 4 bases. The CDR3 here is CASRQTSGRYNEQFF. The DNA for the CDR3 is TGTGCCAGCAGACAGACTAGCGGGAGGTACAATGAGCAGTTCTTC.

The CDR3 sequence: CATGGRTGEMNTEAFF. The CDR3, as DNA: TGTGCCACAGGGGGGCGGACAGGTGAGATGAACACTGAAGCTTTCTTT. The chain has TRBV6-6 and TRBJ1-1; 7 nucleotides align to TRBD1. Germline V gene sequence: CDR1 MNHNY, CDR2 SVGAGI (reference sequence). The CDR3 contains 16 residues. The trim removed 10 bases at V and 0 bases at J, leaving 14 bases unmatched.

The genes are TRBV7-6 and TRBJ2-3; TRBD1 agrees at 7 bases. CDR3 length equals 14 residues. V was clipped by 7 bases and J by 5 bases; unmatched bases: 9. Per germline, CDR1 SGHVS and CDR2 FNYEAQ. The CDR3 sequence: CASTPRGFKDTQYF. The CDR3 bases are TGTGCCAGCACCCCCAGGGGGTTTAAAGATACGCAGTATTTT.

The rearrangement joins TRBV3-1 (or the pseudogene TRBV3-2) to TRBJ2-7; D remains unclear. The CDR3 consists of 12 residues. V dropped 1 base and J dropped 2 bases, with 3 bases sitting between them. Per the germline V gene, CDR1 is LGHDT and CDR2 is YNNKEL (reference sequence). The CDR3 loop reads CASSQVAYEQYF. The CDR3 DNA sequence: TGTGCCAGCAGCCAAGTCGCCTACGAGCAGTACTTC.

This clone appeared a few times. The chain links TRBV19 to TRBJ1-4, with TRBD1 matching over 8 bases. This CDR3 has 15 amino acids. Germline CDR1 is LNHDA and CDR2 is SQIVND (reference sequence). The V segment lost 4 bases and the J segment 5 bases; nucleotides outside the gene matches: 6. The CDR3 here is CASSTHRDRNEKLFF. CDR3 DNA sequence: TGTGCCAGTAGTACTCACCGGGACAGGAATGAAAAACTGTTTTTT.

J is TRBJ1-1 and V is TRBV4-3; weak D call: TRBD1 (6 bases). The CDR3 spans 12 residues. The ends were cut back, 2 bases at V and 8 bases at J, with 9 bases in the middle. Germline CDR1 is LGHNA and CDR2 is YSLEER. CDR3: CASSQRGTEAFF. The CDR3 nucleotides are TGCGCCAGCAGCCAAAGGGGGACAGAAGCTTTCTTT.

The rearrangement links TRBV7-2 to TRBJ2-5; TRBD1 might be the D (5 bases). Germline lookup yields CDR1 SGHTA and CDR2 FQGNSA. CDR3 length: 15 amino acids. With 2 bases removed from V and 4 bases from J, the gap between germline ends came to 14 bases. CDR3 bases: TGTGCCAGCAGCTTAATAAGGGGCAGCGTAGAGACCCAGTACTTC. It is translated as CASSLIRGSVETQYF.

The V gene is TRBV12-1, the J gene TRBJ2-2; the tabulated D call, TRBD2, remains unverified against the DNA. TRBV12-1 is marked as a pseudogene. This CDR3 spans 18 amino acids. Here the CDR3 DNA reads TGTGCCAGCAGCACCAAATTCCCCGGGACTAGCGGCACCGGGGAGCTGTTTTTT. This translates into CASSTKFPGTSGTGELFF.

V and J are TRBV6-2 or TRBV6-3 and TRBJ1-1, with 8 nucleotides matching TRBD1. CDR1 and CDR2 (germline): MNHEY, SVGEGT. Losses at the gene ends were 0 bases for V and 1 base for J; bases not matched to a gene: 10. The CDR3 is made up of 18 amino acids. The CDR3 nucleotides are TGTGCCAGCAGTTACTCGCGACTTAAGACAGGGGAGAACACTGAAGCTTTCTTT. It yields the protein CASSYSRLKTGENTEAFF.

This clone showed up just a few times. V usage is TRBV19 and J usage is TRBJ1-1; perhaps TRBD1 as D (6 bases). Germline lookup yields CDR1 LNHDA and CDR2 SQIVND (reference sequence). The CDR3 is 16 residues long. Trimming pared 3 bases from V and 1 base from J, leaving 15 bases between. The DNA of the CDR3 is TGTGCCAGTAGTATTTACGGTGGGGGGGCGAACACTGAAGCTTTCTTT. The encoded protein is CASSIYGGGANTEAFF.

The chain uses TRBV15 and TRBJ2-3; D unresolved. V was shortened by 0 bases and J by 2 bases, with 9 bases between the two germline ends. The length of the CDR3 is 15 residues. Looked up from germline, CDR1 is LNHNV and CDR2 is YYDKDF (reference sequence). The CDR3 region has the DNA TGTGCCACCAGCAGAGAACCAGATTTCACAGATACGCAGTATTTT. Amino acid sequence: CATSREPDFTDTQYF.

V is TRBV10-2 and J is TRBJ1-5, with D possibly matching TRBD1 (6 bases). Trimming removed 8 bases at V and 2 bases at J, with 16 bases between. The CDR3 is 15 residues long. The germline gives CDR1 WSHSY, CDR2 SAAADI. CDR3 coding DNA: TGCGCCAGCGGGCAGGCGGGGGGCGGCAATCAGCCCCAGCATTTT. Translation gives CASGQAGGGNQPQHF.

The rearrangement links TRBV19 to TRBJ2-7; 9 positions match TRBD1. The length of the CDR3 is 14 residues. In germline, CDR1 is LNHDA, CDR2 SQIVND (reference sequence). With V trimmed by 3 bases and J by 7 bases, 7 bases remained unmatched. CDR3: CASSIQQGAREQYF. The DNA for the CDR3 is TGTGCCAGTAGTATTCAACAGGGGGCGCGTGAGCAGTACTTC. Complete variable domain (other parts from reference TRBV19 and TRBJ2-7): DGGITQSPKYLFRKEGQNVTLSCEQNLNHDAMYWYRQDPGQGLRLIYYSQIVNDFQKGDIAEGYSVSREKKESFPLTVTSAQKNPTAFYLCASSIQQGAREQYFGPGTRLTVT.

This clone was seen only once. The CDR3 sequence: CASSLAERTEAFF. The CDR3, as DNA: TGTGCCAGCAGCTTGGCCGAGCGTACTGAAGCTTTCTTT. This chain links TRBV5-6 with TRBJ1-1; D is ambiguous. Trimming removed 0 bases at V and 5 bases at J, with 8 bases between. Germline V gives CDR1 SGHDT, CDR2 YYEEEE. The CDR3 length is 13 residues.

The chain has TRBV6-1 and TRBJ2-3; D is uncertain. V was pared by 1 base and J by 2 bases, with 7 bases between. The CDR3 runs to 14 residues. Germline CDR1 MNHNS, CDR2 SASEGT. CDR3 coding DNA: TGTGCCAGCAGTGAAGGCTGGGCCACAGATACGCAGTATTTT. This sequence encodes CASSEGWATDTQYF.

This chain connects TRBV9 to TRBJ1-2; D gene ambiguous. Germline CDR1 reads SGDLS; CDR2 reads YYNGEE. CDR3 length: 15 residues. V was clipped by 0 bases and J by 3 bases, with 12 bases between them. The CDR3 sequence is CASSVGSSGDYGYTF. CDR3 bases: TGTGCCAGCAGCGTAGGTTCCTCCGGGGACTATGGCTACACCTTC.

This clone has only one observation. This chain connects TRBV4-3 to TRBJ1-2, with 7 positions matching TRBD1. Germline assignment: CDR1 LGHNA and CDR2 YSLEER. The CDR3 is made up of 14 amino acids. With 4 bases clipped from V and 6 bases from J, the junction kept 8 bases outside the gene matches. CDR3: CASSLLQGSHGYTF. The CDR3 nucleotides are TGCGCCAGCAGCCTCCTACAGGGGTCTCATGGCTACACCTTC.

This clone was seen just once. CDR3 nucleotides: TGTGCCAGTAGTACAGGACTAGCGGGGAATGAGCAGTTCTTC. As protein: CASSTGLAGNEQFF. The rearrangement uses TRBV19 and TRBJ2-1, with 12 bases identical to TRBD2. V was pared by 4 bases and J by 7 bases, with 2 bases of the junction left unmatched. Germline assignment: CDR1 LNHDA and CDR2 SQIVND (reference sequence). The CDR3 length is 14 residues.

This clone was recorded once. The chain recombines TRBV7-6 with TRBJ2-3; TRBD2 matches at 9 bases. J lost 0 bases, V lost 3 bases, and 10 bases had no gene match. Germline CDR1 is SGHVS and CDR2 is FNYEAQ. The CDR3 covers 18 residues. The CDR3 sequence: CASSFGAGGPSSTDTQYF. The CDR3 region has the DNA TGTGCCAGCAGCTTTGGGGCGGGGGGGCCTTCTAGCACAGATACGCAGTATTTT.

This clone was seen a handful of times. For the CDR3, the DNA is TGTGCCAGCAGGCTAAACAGGGGAGATCAGCCCCAGCATTTT. This gives the protein CASRLNRGDQPQHF. The chain combines TRBV5-5 with TRBJ1-5; 7 positions agree with TRBD1. Germline V gene data show CDR1 as SGHKS and CDR2 as YYEKEE (reference sequence). Trimming took 5 bases from V and 5 from J; bases not matched to a gene: 7. The CDR3 is 14 amino acids.

This chain uses TRBV11-3 with TRBJ1-4, with D unclear. The germline CDR1 and CDR2 sequences are SGHNT and YENEEA. CDR3 length: 12 amino acids. V gave up 4 bases and J gave up 8 bases, with 8 bases separating them. CDR3 protein: CASSYSREKLFF. CDR3 nucleotides: TGTGCCAGCAGCTACTCTCGAGAAAAACTGTTTTTT.

This clone was recorded once. The V call is TRBV7-8, the J call TRBJ2-2, with 13 bases aligning to TRBD2. Germline CDR1 is SGHVS and CDR2 is FQNEAQ. The CDR3 length is 15 residues. The V segment lost 6 bases and the J segment 5 bases; nucleotides outside the gene matches: 3. CDR3 sequence reads: CASRRLAGGTGELFF. The DNA for the CDR3 is TGTGCCAGCAGGCGACTAGCGGGAGGAACCGGGGAGCTGTTTTTT.